These 19 T cell receptor beta chains were sequenced from one sample in a study of T cell changes during pregnancy in multiple sclerosis. The table came from immunoSEQ multiplex PCR; TCRdb's copy has only in-frame clones and leaves some out. The table lists roughly 40,000 clones, roughly nine tenths of them singletons, with less than 0.8% in the top ten. The material was CD4+ T cells from peripheral blood mononuclear cells, obtained before pregnancy. Every receptor here comes from a female donor with multiple sclerosis, enrolled in a pregnancy study.

This clone occurred once. V usage is TRBV7-2 and J usage is TRBJ2-1; the match to TRBD2 covers 16 bases. Trimming at V came to 0 bases and at J to 15 bases, leaving 5 bases not matched to a gene. Germline V gives CDR1 SGHTA, CDR2 FQGNSA. The CDR3 length is 15 residues. The CDR3 DNA follows: TGTGCCAGCAGCTTAGCTGGGACTAGCGGGAGGGCCGGGTTCTTC. Its protein product is CASSLAGTSGRAGFF. Using reference TRBV7-2 and TRBJ2-1 for the parts outside the CDR3, the full variable domain is GAGVSQSPSNKVTEKGKDVELRCDPISGHTALYWYRQSLGQGLEFLIYFQGNSAPDKSGLPSDRFSAERTGGSVSTLTIQRTQQEDSAVYLCASSLAGTSGRAGFFGPGTRLTVL.

The chain employs TRBV4-3 and TRBJ1-2, with D uncertain. Germline V gene data show CDR1 as LGHNA and CDR2 as YSLEER. V was pared by 0 bases and J by 4 bases, with 6 bases between. There are 13 residues in the CDR3. The CDR3 reads CASSQDIRYGYTF. The CDR3 nucleotides are TGCGCCAGCAGCCAAGATATTCGCTATGGCTACACCTTC.

This chain connects TRBV2 to TRBJ2-1, with D perhaps TRBD2 (6 bases). The CDR3 has 13 residues. CDR1 is SNHLY and CDR2 is FYNNEI in the germline V gene. The ends were cut back, 4 bases at V and 6 bases at J, with 10 bases in the middle. DNA of the CDR3: TGTGCCAGCAGTGGCGGGATCGGCAATGAGCAGTTCTTC. It codes for CASSGGIGNEQFF. The whole variable domain, remainder taken from reference TRBV2 and TRBJ2-1, is EPEVTQTPSHQVTQMGQEVILRCVPISNHLYFYWYRQILGQKVEFLVSFYNNEISEKSEIFDDQFSVERPDGSNFTLKIRSTKLEDSAMYFCASSGGIGNEQFFGPGTRLTVL.

This clone was observed once. The rearrangement joins TRBV11-2 to TRBJ2-7; TRBD2 matches 10 bases. This CDR3 contains 16 residues. CDR1 and CDR2 from the germline V gene are SGHAT and FQNNGV. The trim removed 3 bases at V and 5 bases at J, leaving 10 bases unmatched. CDR3 loop: CASSFFPSSGSNEQYF. The DNA for the CDR3 is TGTGCCAGCAGCTTTTTCCCCTCTAGCGGGAGTAACGAGCAGTACTTC.

The rearrangement joins TRBV5-4 to TRBJ2-1, with 11 nucleotides matching TRBD1. J gave up 7 bases and V 1 base, and 7 bases lay outside the gene matches. This CDR3 is built from 16 residues. Germline values: CDR1 SGHNT, CDR2 YYREEE (reference sequence). The CDR3 is CASSLFIGQGANEQFF. CDR3 nucleotides: TGTGCCAGCAGCTTGTTTATCGGACAGGGGGCGAATGAGCAGTTCTTC.

This chain joins TRBV6-6 and TRBJ2-5; D might be TRBD2 (6 bases). There are 15 residues in the CDR3. The V and J ends lost 0 bases and 2 bases respectively, with 10 bases between them. CDR1 MNHNY and CDR2 SVGAGI come from the germline V gene (reference sequence). This CDR3 reads CASSYSTSFQETQYF. The CDR3 coding sequence is TGTGCCAGCAGTTACTCGACTAGTTTTCAAGAGACCCAGTACTTC.

The CDR3 reads CASKSGTSVHEQFF. CDR3 bases: TGTGCCAGCAAGAGCGGGACTAGCGTACATGAGCAGTTCTTC. The rearrangement joins TRBV6-5 to TRBJ2-1, with TRBD2 identical over 10 bases. This CDR3 has 14 amino acids. V shed 7 bases, J shed 8 bases, and the junction held 8 bases outside the gene matches. Germline V CDR1 and CDR2: MNHEY, SVGAGI.

This rearrangement joins TRBV5-1 to TRBJ1-4, with no clear D. The germline V gene has CDR1 SGHRS and CDR2 YFSETQ. The CDR3 spans 14 residues. The V end lost 1 base, the J end lost 1 base, and 5 bases lay between the germline ends. This CDR3 reads CASSLTGTNEKLFF. The CDR3 DNA follows: TGCGCCAGCAGCTTGACGGGAACTAATGAAAAACTGTTTTTT.

This clone was found once. The rearrangement joins TRBV6-1 to TRBJ2-1; D gene uncertain. Per the germline V gene, CDR1 is MNHNS and CDR2 is SASEGT. The CDR3 totals 13 residues. Trimming took off 3 bases at V and 3 bases at J, with 6 bases between the two ends. This CDR3 is CASSDAVYNEQFF. Here the CDR3 DNA reads TGTGCCAGCAGTGATGCGGTCTACAATGAGCAGTTCTTC.

The chain links TRBV29-1 to TRBJ2-1, with TRBD1 matching 8 bases. Trimming removed 7 bases from V and 0 bases from J; junction bases left unmatched: 8. The CDR3 contains 15 residues. In germline, CDR1 is SQVTM, CDR2 ANQGSEA. The CDR3 region is CSGRTGFSSYNEQFF. The CDR3 DNA is TGCAGCGGTCGGACAGGGTTTAGCTCCTACAATGAGCAGTTCTTC.

The gene calls are TRBV2 and TRBJ2-7; possibly TRBD1 for D (7 bases). The CDR3 contains 12 residues. Trimming removed 5 bases from V and 3 bases from J, with 8 bases in between. Germline V gene lookup returns CDR1 SNHLY and CDR2 FYNNEI. CDR3 sequence reads: CASSQGGYEQYF. The CDR3 DNA follows: TGTGCCAGCAGTCAGGGGGGCTACGAGCAGTACTTC.

The rearrangement joins TRBV7-2 to TRBJ2-1; D is undetermined. The CDR3 is 12 amino acids. Germline-derived CDR1 and CDR2 are SGHTA and FQGNSA. Deletions cut 1 base from V and 8 bases from J, with 6 bases between. This CDR3 reads CASSLVLDEQFF. As DNA, the CDR3 is TGTGCCAGCAGCTTAGTCCTCGATGAGCAGTTCTTC.

The rearrangement joins TRBV7-6 to TRBJ2-2; D may be TRBD2 (6 bases). Germline CDR1 and CDR2: SGHVS and FNYEAQ. This CDR3 contains 18 residues. V dropped 1 base and J dropped 0 bases, with 15 bases sitting between them. CDR3 bases: TGTGCCAGCAGCTTAGAGGCCCCTAGCGCCGCGAACACCGGGGAGCTGTTTTTT. Translated: CASSLEAPSAANTGELFF.

The chain links TRBV5-4 to TRBJ2-2; TRBD1 matches 8 bases. The CDR3 is 15 residues long. After removal of 4 bases from V and 7 bases from J, the junction contained 9 bases not matched to a gene. Germline CDR1 reads SGHNT; CDR2 reads YYREEE (reference sequence). For the CDR3, the DNA is TGTGCCAGCAGCAAGTTGGACAGGGATCACGGGGAGCTGTTTTTT. Translating it yields CASSKLDRDHGELFF. Together with reference TRBV5-4 and TRBJ2-2, the CDR3 gives the full variable domain: ETGVTQSPTHLIKTRGQQVTLRCSSQSGHNTVSWYQQALGQGPQFIFQYYREEENGRGNFPPRFSGLQFPNYSSELNVNALELDDSALYLCASSKLDRDHGELFFGEGSRLTVL.

This chain uses TRBV29-1 with TRBJ2-1; TRBD2 agrees at 8 bases. The CDR3 spans 15 residues. CDR1 and CDR2 from the germline V gene are SQVTM and ANQGSEA. With 8 bases clipped from V and 2 bases from J, the junction kept 11 bases outside the gene matches. CDR3 in DNA: TGCAGCATCCTTTCGCGCGGGAGGACCTACAATGAGCAGTTCTTC. It encodes CSILSRGRTYNEQFF.

The J gene is TRBJ1-4, the V gene TRBV7-9; D is perhaps TRBD1 (5 bases). Per the germline V gene, CDR1 is SEHNR and CDR2 is FQNEAQ (reference sequence). The CDR3 loop spans 13 amino acids. Trimming took 7 bases from V and 5 from J, leaving 11 bases between them. CDR3 residues: CASTRQINEKLFF. In DNA form, the CDR3 reads TGTGCCAGCACCCGACAGATAAATGAAAAACTGTTTTTT.

CDR3 in DNA: TGTGCCAGCAGCCGGACAGGGGAGGCTGGCTACACCTTC. Amino acids: CASSRTGEAGYTF. The genes are TRBV7-9 and TRBJ1-2, with 9 bases that match TRBD1. Per the germline V gene, CDR1 is SEHNR and CDR2 is FQNEAQ (reference sequence). Germline trimming cut 5 bases from V and 7 bases from J; bases unmatched to any gene: 5. The CDR3 is made up of 13 amino acids.

This clone was seen once. The chain uses TRBV19 and TRBJ1-2, with 12 bases fitting TRBD1. The CDR3 has 16 residues. V gave up 6 bases and J gave up 8 bases; unmatched junction bases: 13. Per germline, CDR1 LNHDA and CDR2 SQIVND (reference sequence). The CDR3 DNA follows: TGTGCCAGTAGGCCGACTCCGGGACAGGGGGCGCGGGGCTACACCTTC. Its protein product is CASRPTPGQGARGYTF.

The chain links TRBV6-6 to TRBJ1-1; 11 bases are shared with TRBD1. Germline V lookup: CDR1 MNHNY, CDR2 SVGAGI (reference sequence). The CDR3 consists of 15 residues. Trimming at V came to 6 bases and at J to 4 bases, leaving 7 bases not matched to a gene. CDR3 sequence reads: CASSHRDRGSTEAFF. CDR3 in DNA: TGTGCCAGCAGCCACAGGGACAGGGGGTCCACTGAAGCTTTCTTT.